The present TCR beta chain was sequenced within a study of OX40 agonist ivuxolimab in advanced cancers. Study details: Every patient in dose escalation had hepatocellular carcinoma, melanoma, renal cell or head and neck cancer.

Measured with immunoSEQ multiplex PCR; TCRdb has only the in-frame clones, and not every one. The sample has some 60,000 clones, roughly 86% seen once. J gave up 1 base and V 0 bases, and 3 bases lay outside the gene matches. Germline CDR1 SGHRS, CDR2 YFSETQ. The CDR3 is 15 residues long. V gene TRBV5-1 combines with J gene TRBJ2-5, with 7 bases matching TRBD2. The clonotype comes from an adult with an advanced solid tumor such as melanoma, head and neck, liver or kidney cancer. The material was CD4+ or CD8+ T cells sorted from blood, obtained in a trial of the OX40 agonist ivuxolimab. CDR3 nucleotides: TGCGCCAGCAGCTTGGTCGCTAGCGGCCAAGAGACCCAGTACTTC. As protein: CASSLVASGQETQYF.